This T cell receptor beta chain was retrieved from a study of response to subunit inactivated influenza vaccine (dated by TCRdb to 2017 to 2018). Concerning the study at large: The study used deep quantitative T cell receptor repertoire profiling to track responses to a trivalent subunit inactivated influenza vaccine.

Overall study results and their limits: According to the authors, only a limited number of new T cells may be recruited by each seasonal influenza vaccination.

Library preparation employed RT-PCR. The listed sequencing device is Illumina HiSeq 2500. Using fastp at Q25 and MiXCR, TCRdb reprocessed the public reads and kept productive beta chains. Under each unique CDR3 protein, matching rows form one entry showing the most common genes and DNA. The sample table holds under 550,000 distinct CDR3 sequences, of which about 7.2% were seen once. The ten largest account for around 13% of the sample. Comments on this clonotype: Its recognized antigen is unknown. No much larger clonotype is one base removed from it; base qualities were not supplied.

This clonotype originated in a man between 50 and 69 years old who received an inactivated influenza vaccine. Donor details come from another sample of the same person, matched by shared clones. This specimen consisted of PBMCs from blood, obtained roughly 24 months after vaccination.

The nucleotides read TGCAGCGTTGGTTCACTAGCCGTGAACACCGGGGAGCTGTTTTTT. Its protein product is CSVGSLAVNTGELFF. The chain is made from TRBV29-1 and TRBJ2-2; the D segment could be TRBD2, given 6 matching bases. Including the terminal cysteine and phenylalanine, the CDR3 comprises 15 residues. Only CDR3 DNA remains: 45 bases, in frame from the first base. Between the V and J ends, shortened by 4 bases and 1 base respectively, the junction contains 13 bases. The germline V gene encodes CDR1 SQVTM and CDR2 ANQGSEA.